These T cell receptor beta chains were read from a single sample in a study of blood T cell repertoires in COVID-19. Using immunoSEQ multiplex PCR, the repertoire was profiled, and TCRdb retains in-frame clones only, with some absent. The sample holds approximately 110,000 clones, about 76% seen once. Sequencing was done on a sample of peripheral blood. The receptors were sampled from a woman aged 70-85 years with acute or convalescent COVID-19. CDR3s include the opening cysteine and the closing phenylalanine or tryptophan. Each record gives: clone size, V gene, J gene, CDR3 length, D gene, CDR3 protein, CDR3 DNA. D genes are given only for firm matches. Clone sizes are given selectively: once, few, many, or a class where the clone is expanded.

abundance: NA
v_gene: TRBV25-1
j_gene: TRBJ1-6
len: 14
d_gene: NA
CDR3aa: CASSDPTKDSPLHF
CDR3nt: TGTGCCAGCAGTGATCCCACTAAGGATTCACCCCTCCACTTT

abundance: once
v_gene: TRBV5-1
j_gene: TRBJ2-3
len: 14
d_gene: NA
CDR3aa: CASKAGASTDTQYF
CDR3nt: TGCGCCAGCAAGGCGGGGGCTAGCACAGATACGCAGTATTTT

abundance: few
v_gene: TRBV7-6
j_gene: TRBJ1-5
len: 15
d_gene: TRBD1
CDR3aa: CASSLRDRPNQPQHF
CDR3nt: TGTGCCAGCAGCTTACGGGACAGGCCAAATCAGCCCCAGCATTTT

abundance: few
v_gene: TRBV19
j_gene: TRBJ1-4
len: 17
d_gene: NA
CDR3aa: CASSKPEWLEPNEKLFF
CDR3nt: TGTGCCAGTAGTAAGCCGGAGTGGCTCGAACCTAATGAAAAACTGTTTTTT

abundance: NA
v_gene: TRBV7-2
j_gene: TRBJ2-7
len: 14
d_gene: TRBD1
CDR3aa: CASSPRQGSYEQYF
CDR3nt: TGTGCCAGCAGCCCACGACAGGGTTCCTACGAGCAGTACTTC

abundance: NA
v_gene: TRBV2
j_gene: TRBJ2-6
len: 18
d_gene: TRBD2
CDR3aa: CASSARISGGSGANVLTF
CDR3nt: TGTGCCAGCAGTGCTCGGATCTCGGGAGGGTCCGGGGCCAACGTCCTGACTTTC

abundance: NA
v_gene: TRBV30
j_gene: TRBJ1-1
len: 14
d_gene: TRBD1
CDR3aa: CAWPEAGTGGKAFF
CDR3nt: TGTGCCTGGCCTGAGGCCGGGACAGGGGGAAAGGCTTTCTTT

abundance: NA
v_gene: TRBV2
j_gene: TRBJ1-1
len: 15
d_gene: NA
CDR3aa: CATGRAQNGDTEAFF
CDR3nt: TGTGCCACCGGACGAGCCCAGAACGGGGACACTGAAGCTTTCTTT

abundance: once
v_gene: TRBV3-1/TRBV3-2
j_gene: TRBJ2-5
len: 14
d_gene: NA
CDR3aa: CASSQATGRETQYF
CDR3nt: TGTGCCAGCAGCCAAGCCACAGGGCGGGAGACCCAGTACTTC

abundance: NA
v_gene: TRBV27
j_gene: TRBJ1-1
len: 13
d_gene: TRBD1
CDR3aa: CASSPDRGAEAFF
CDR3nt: TGTGCCAGCAGTCCCGACAGGGGCGCTGAAGCTTTCTTT

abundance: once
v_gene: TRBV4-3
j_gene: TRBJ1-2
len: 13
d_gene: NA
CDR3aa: CASSLFQNYGYTF
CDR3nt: TGCGCCAGCAGCCTCTTCCAGAACTATGGCTACACCTTC

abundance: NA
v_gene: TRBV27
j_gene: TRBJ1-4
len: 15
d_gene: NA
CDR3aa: CASSQRLGASEKLFF
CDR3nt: TGTGCCAGCAGTCAACGCCTGGGAGCCAGTGAAAAACTGTTTTTT

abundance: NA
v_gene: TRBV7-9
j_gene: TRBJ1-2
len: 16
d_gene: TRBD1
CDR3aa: CASSLEGGQGYHGYTF
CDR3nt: TGTGCCAGCAGCTTAGAAGGGGGACAGGGGTACCATGGCTACACCTTC

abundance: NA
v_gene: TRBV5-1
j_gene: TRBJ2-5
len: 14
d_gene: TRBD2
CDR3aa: CARRPGGIQETQYF
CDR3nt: TGCGCCCGCAGGCCGGGGGGGATACAAGAGACCCAGTACTTC

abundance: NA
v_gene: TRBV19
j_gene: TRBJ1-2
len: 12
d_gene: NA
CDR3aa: CASSIGDYGYTF
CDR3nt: TGTGCCAGTAGTATCGGAGACTATGGCTACACCTTC

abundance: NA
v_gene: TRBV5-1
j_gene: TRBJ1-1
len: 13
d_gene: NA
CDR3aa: CASRGQMNTEAFF
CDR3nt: TGCGCCAGCAGAGGACAGATGAACACTGAAGCTTTCTTT

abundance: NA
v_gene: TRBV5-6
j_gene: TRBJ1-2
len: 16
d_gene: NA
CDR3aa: CASSLYGSGAAGGYTF
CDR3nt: TGTGCCAGCAGCTTGTATGGTTCAGGGGCAGCTGGTGGCTACACCTTC

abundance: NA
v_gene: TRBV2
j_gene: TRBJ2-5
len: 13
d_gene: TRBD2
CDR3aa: CASSDRGGGTQYF
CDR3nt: TGTGCCAGCAGTGATAGGGGCGGGGGGACCCAGTACTTC

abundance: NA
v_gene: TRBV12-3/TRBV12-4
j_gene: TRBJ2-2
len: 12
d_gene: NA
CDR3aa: CASSLRTGELFF
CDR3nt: TGTGCCAGCAGTTTGCGGACCGGGGAGCTGTTTTTT

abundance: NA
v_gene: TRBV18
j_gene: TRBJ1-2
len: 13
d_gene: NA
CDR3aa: CASSPEAYYGYTF
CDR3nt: TGTGCCAGCTCACCAGAAGCCTACTATGGCTACACCTTC

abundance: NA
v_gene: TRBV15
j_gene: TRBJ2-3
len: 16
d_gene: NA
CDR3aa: CATSRDRVGATDTQYF
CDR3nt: TGTGCCACCAGCAGAGATCGGGTGGGGGCCACAGATACGCAGTATTTT

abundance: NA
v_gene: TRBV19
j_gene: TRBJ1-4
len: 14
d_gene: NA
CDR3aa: CATRKRTANEKLFF
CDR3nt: TGTGCCACGAGAAAACGGACAGCCAATGAAAAACTGTTTTTT

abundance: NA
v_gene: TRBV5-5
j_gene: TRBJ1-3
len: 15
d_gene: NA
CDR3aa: CASSPRTESGNTIYF
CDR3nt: TGTGCCAGCAGCCCTAGGACAGAGTCCGGAAACACCATATATTTT

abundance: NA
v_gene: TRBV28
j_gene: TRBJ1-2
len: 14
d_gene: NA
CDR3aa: CASSLRTPLQGYTF
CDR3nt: TGTGCCAGCAGTTTGCGGACTCCCCTACAGGGCTACACCTTC

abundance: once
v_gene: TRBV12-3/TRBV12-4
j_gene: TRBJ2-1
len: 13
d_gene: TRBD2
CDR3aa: CASSWGLRMEQFF
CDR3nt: TGTGCCAGCAGTTGGGGACTAAGAATGGAGCAGTTCTTC

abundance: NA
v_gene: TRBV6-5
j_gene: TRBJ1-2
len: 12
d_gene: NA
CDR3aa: CASSLRQYGYTF
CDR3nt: TGTGCCAGCAGCTTGAGACAGTATGGCTACACCTTC

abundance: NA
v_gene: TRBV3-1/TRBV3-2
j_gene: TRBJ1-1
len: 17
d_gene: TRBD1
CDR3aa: CASRGTGGFLMNTEAFF
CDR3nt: TGTGCCAGCAGGGGGACAGGGGGATTTTTAATGAACACTGAAGCTTTCTTT

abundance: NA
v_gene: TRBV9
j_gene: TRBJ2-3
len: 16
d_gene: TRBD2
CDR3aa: CASSAGTSGGTDTQYF
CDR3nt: TGTGCCAGCAGCGCTGGCACTAGCGGGGGAACAGATACGCAGTATTTT

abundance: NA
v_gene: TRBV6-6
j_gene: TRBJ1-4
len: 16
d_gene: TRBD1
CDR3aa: CASSYSPGGAREKLFF
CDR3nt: TGTGCCAGCAGTTACTCCCCAGGGGGCGCGAGGGAAAAACTGTTTTTT

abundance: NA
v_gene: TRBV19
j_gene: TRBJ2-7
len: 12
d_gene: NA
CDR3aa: CASSQGFYEQYF
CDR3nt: TGTGCCAGTAGCCAGGGTTTCTACGAGCAGTACTTC

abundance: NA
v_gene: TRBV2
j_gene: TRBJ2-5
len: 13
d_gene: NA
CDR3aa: CASSRDTEETQYF
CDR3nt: TGTGCCAGCAGTAGGGACACGGAAGAGACCCAGTACTTC

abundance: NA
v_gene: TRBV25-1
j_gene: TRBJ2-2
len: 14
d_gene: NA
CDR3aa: CASSEAGSPGELFF
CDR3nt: TGTGCCAGCAGTGAGGCAGGGTCCCCCGGGGAGCTGTTTTTT

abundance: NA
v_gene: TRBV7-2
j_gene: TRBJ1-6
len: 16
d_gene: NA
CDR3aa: CASSPRGGRVNSPLHF
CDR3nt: TGTGCCAGCAGCCCCCGGGGGGGAAGGGTAAATTCACCCCTCCACTTT

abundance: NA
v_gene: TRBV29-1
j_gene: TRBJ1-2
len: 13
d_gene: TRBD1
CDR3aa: CTLEGGQGSGYTF
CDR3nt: TGCACCCTTGAAGGGGGACAGGGCTCTGGCTACACCTTC

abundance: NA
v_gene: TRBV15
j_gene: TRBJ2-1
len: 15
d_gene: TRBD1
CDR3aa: CATSGGDRGSNEQFF
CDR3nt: TGTGCCACCAGCGGGGGGGACAGGGGGAGTAATGAGCAGTTCTTC

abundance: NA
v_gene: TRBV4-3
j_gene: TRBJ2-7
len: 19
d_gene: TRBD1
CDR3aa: CASSQGPGTGIQDTYEQYF
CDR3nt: TGCGCCAGCAGCCAAGGCCCCGGGACAGGGATCCAGGATACTTACGAGCAGTACTTC

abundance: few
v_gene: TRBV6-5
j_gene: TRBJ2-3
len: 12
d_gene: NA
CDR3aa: CATLLAADTQYF
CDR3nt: TGTGCCACTCTACTAGCAGCAGATACGCAGTATTTT

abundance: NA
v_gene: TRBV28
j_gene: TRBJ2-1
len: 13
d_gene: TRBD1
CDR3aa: CASNGQGRDEQFF
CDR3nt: TGTGCCAGCAATGGACAGGGTCGTGATGAGCAGTTCTTC

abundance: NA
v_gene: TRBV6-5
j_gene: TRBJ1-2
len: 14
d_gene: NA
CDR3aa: CASRPQGIVWSYTF
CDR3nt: TGTGCCAGCAGACCACAGGGTATCGTTTGGAGCTACACCTTC

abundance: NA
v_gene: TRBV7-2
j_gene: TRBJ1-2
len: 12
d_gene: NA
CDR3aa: CASSPVVYGYTF
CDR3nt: TGTGCCAGCAGCCCGGTGGTCTATGGCTACACCTTC

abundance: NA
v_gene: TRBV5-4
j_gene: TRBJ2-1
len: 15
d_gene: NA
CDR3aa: CASSLMGAARDEQFF
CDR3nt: TGTGCCAGCAGCTTGATGGGGGCCGCTAGGGATGAGCAGTTCTTC

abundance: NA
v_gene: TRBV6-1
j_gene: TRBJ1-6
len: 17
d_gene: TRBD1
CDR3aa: CASSGRDRGGYNSPLHF
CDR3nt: TGTGCCAGCAGTGGTAGGGACAGGGGCGGGTATAATTCACCCCTCCACTTT

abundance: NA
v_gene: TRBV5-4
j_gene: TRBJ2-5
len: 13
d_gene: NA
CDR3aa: CASSADPQETQYF
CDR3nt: TGTGCCAGCAGCGCGGATCCACAAGAGACCCAGTACTTC

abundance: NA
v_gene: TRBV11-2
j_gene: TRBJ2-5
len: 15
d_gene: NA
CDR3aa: CASSLSAGGRETQYF
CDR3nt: TGTGCCAGCAGCTTATCGGCTGGGGGGAGGGAGACCCAGTACTTC

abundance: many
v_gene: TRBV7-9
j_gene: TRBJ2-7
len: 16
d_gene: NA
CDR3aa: CASSPTGQGLAHEQYF
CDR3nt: TGTGCCAGCAGCCCGACGGGCCAGGGGCTCGCCCACGAGCAGTACTTC

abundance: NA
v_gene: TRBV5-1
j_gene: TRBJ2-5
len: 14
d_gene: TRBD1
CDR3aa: CASSSTGGQETQYF
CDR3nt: TGCGCCAGCAGCTCCACAGGGGGGCAAGAGACCCAGTACTTC

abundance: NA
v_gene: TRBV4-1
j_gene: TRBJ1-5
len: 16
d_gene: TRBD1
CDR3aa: CASSQIGTGSNQPQHF
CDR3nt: TGCGCCAGCAGCCAGATCGGGACAGGGAGCAATCAGCCCCAGCATTTT